This TCR beta chain is from a study of T cells after yellow fever vaccination. UMIs were added to TCR cDNA along with a universal primer site when it was made by 5'RACE template switching. MiXCR, applied by TCRdb to the 5' RACE reads, yields one record per CDR3 protein. The sample carries 280,000 or so distinct CDR3 sequences, less than 9.5% recorded once. The table lists this clonotype with a few counts. Sequencing used CD4+ T cells sorted from PBMCs, obtained 5 days after the yellow fever booster vaccination. The receptor comes from a man between 18 and 35 years old who received the YFV17D yellow fever vaccine.

The CDR3 DNA is TGTGCCAGCAGCCCGCGGGACAGGGGCCATGAAAAACTGTTTTTT. It specifies CASSPRDRGHEKLFF. The chain uses TRBV9 and TRBJ1-4, with 10 bases that match TRBD1. The CDR3 is made up of 15 amino acids. Germline trimming cut 4 bases from V and 6 bases from J; bases unmatched to any gene: 6. Germline-derived CDR1 and CDR2 are SGDLS and YYNGEE.